These 10 T cell receptor beta chains originate from one sample sequenced in a study of metastatic and nonmetastatic thyroid tumors. MiXCR reprocessed the PCR reads for TCRdb. This sample has tens of thousands of clones, with around an eighth found just once. Among the patients, none had received any treatment before thyroid surgery. What was sequenced was blood. The receptors here all came from a female donor with papillary thyroid cancer or a benign thyroid nodule (not recorded which). Some clones in this sample may be carry-over from other donors' samples.

J is TRBJ1-5 and V is TRBV6-2 or TRBV6-3; no firm D call. Germline CDR1 reads MNHEY; CDR2 reads SVGEGT. Trimming shortened V by 0 bases and J by 14 bases, and 20 bases separated the two germline ends. This CDR3 is built from 15 residues. This chain's CDR3 is CASSYSFSRDQREHF. CDR3 nucleotide sequence: TGTGCCAGCAGTTACTCGTTCAGCCGCGATCAGCGCGAGCATTTT.

This clone was counted ten times or more. V is TRBV2 and J is TRBJ1-3, with 7 bases fitting TRBD1. Losses at the gene ends were 2 bases for V and 0 bases for J; bases not matched to a gene: 4. CDR3 length: 16 amino acids. In germline, CDR1 is SNHLY, CDR2 FYNNEI. The CDR3 DNA reads as TGTGCCAGCAGTGAATGGGACAGTTACTCTGGAAACACCATATATTTT. Encoded protein: CASSEWDSYSGNTIYF.

This clone rates as medium-sized. V and J are TRBV20-1 and TRBJ2-1; 8 bases map to TRBD2. This CDR3 region has 15 residues. V shed 0 bases, J shed 6 bases, and the junction held 7 bases outside the gene matches. Germline V gives CDR1 DFQATT, CDR2 SNEGSKA (reference sequence). The CDR3 DNA follows: TGCAGTGCTAGAGACCCTAGCGGGCGGGCCAATGAGCAGTTCTTC. Its protein product is CSARDPSGRANEQFF.

This clone was picked up a small number of times. With a much larger clone just one base away, this may be a read error. Distinct nucleotide sequences in the sample also encode this CDR3. The V gene is TRBV9, the J gene TRBJ1-4; D call uncertain. This CDR3 contains 14 residues. From germline, CDR1 is SGDLS and CDR2 YYNGEE. The CDR3 coding sequence is TGTGCCAGCAGCCCCTTAACAACTAATGAAAAGCTGTTTTTT. Its protein product is CASSPLTTNEKLFF.

This clone showed up many times. The V gene is TRBV2, the J gene TRBJ1-4; D is unclear. The CDR3 runs 13 residues. V lost 1 base to trimming and J lost 5 bases, with 5 bases between them. Germline V gene data show CDR1 as SNHLY and CDR2 as FYNNEI. The CDR3 coding sequence is TGTGCCAGCAGTGAAGTCATAAATGAAAAACTGTTTTTT. Its translation: CASSEVINEKLFF. The whole variable domain, remainder taken from reference TRBV2 and TRBJ1-4, is EPEVTQTPSHQVTQMGQEVILRCVPISNHLYFYWYRQILGQKVEFLVSFYNNEISEKSEIFDDQFSVERPDGSNFTLKIRSTKLEDSAMYFCASSEVINEKLFFGSGTQLSVL.

This clone ranks as medium-sized. CDR3 protein: CASRSGSSYNEQFF. Written as DNA, the CDR3 is TGTGCCAGCAGGAGCGGGAGCTCCTACAATGAGCAGTTCTTC. The V and J genes are TRBV6-1 and TRBJ2-1; 8 bases fit TRBD2. The CDR3 is 14 residues long. The V gene's germline CDR1 is MNHNS and CDR2 SASEGT. V lost 6 bases and J lost 0; bases outside the gene matches: 1.

This clone has just a few counts. The J gene is TRBJ2-2, the V gene TRBV15; D unclear. CDR1 is LNHNV and CDR2 is YYDKDF in the germline V gene (reference sequence). This CDR3 comprises 13 residues. Trimming took off 1 base at V and 5 bases at J, with 5 bases between the two ends. The chain's CDR3 is CATSRVVTGELFF. For the CDR3, the DNA is TGTGCCACCAGCAGAGTAGTTACCGGGGAGCTGTTTTTT.

This clone qualifies as medium-sized (0.01 to 0.1%). The chain is built from TRBV6-5 and TRBJ2-1, with D possibly called TRBD1 or TRBD2 (6 bases each). This CDR3 contains 18 residues. Trimming pared 2 bases from V and 4 bases from J, leaving 21 bases between. Germline V gives CDR1 MNHEY, CDR2 SVGAGI. The CDR3 nucleotides read TGTGCCAGCAGTTACCTACCCAGGGACATCGGGGGATACAATGAGCAGTTCTTC. Its protein product is CASSYLPRDIGGYNEQFF.

The sample holds many counts of this clone. The chain has TRBV9 and TRBJ1-4, with a tentative D call TRBD1 (5 bases). Germline V gene lookup returns CDR1 SGDLS and CDR2 YYNGEE. The CDR3 has 14 amino acids. V was trimmed by 0 bases and J by 7 bases, leaving 10 bases between them. The CDR3 spells CASSVAPDSEKLFF. In DNA form, the CDR3 reads TGTGCCAGCAGCGTAGCTCCCGACAGTGAAAAACTGTTTTTT.

At least ten counts were recorded for this clone. V usage is TRBV19 and J usage is TRBJ2-1; D gene unclear. CDR1 and CDR2 (germline): LNHDA, SQIVND (reference sequence). Trimming removed 5 bases at V and 4 bases at J, with 3 bases between. The CDR3 is made up of 11 amino acids. Here the CDR3 DNA reads TGTGCCAGTAGTGTTTACAATGAGCAGTTCTTC. Translating it yields CASSVYNEQFF.